The 3 T cell receptor beta chains given below trace back to one sample, sequenced in a study of T-cell memory formation after mild COVID-19. MiXCR, run by TCRdb on the 5' RACE reads, gives a single entry per CDR3 protein. The profile shows about 210,000 distinct CDR3 sequences, 27% of them singletons. The source material was PBMCs or a T cell subset sorted from them (not recorded which). The receptor source for this set is an adult woman who had mild COVID-19 (a few samples of this study predate the infection). Cell type and time point are not known.

A few counts support this clonotype. The gene calls are TRBV19 and TRBJ2-2, with D perhaps matching TRBD2 (6 bases). Trimming took 6 bases from V and 2 from J, leaving 13 bases between them. The CDR3 totals 15 residues. Germline V CDR1 and CDR2: LNHDA, SQIVND (reference sequence). For the CDR3, the DNA is TGTGCCAGTAGCTTAACCGGGACTAACACCGGGGAGCTGTTTTTT. Translated, it gives CASSLTGTNTGELFF.

This clonotype was counted ten times or more. This chain connects TRBV12-3 or TRBV12-4 to TRBJ2-1, with D unclear. V lost 3 bases and J 8 bases, leaving 2 bases between the germline ends. CDR3 length: 10 amino acids. The CDR3 region is CASSLDEQFF. In nucleotides, the CDR3 is TGTGCCAGCAGTTTGGATGAGCAGTTCTTC.

This clonotype was counted only a few times. This sequence joins TRBV7-3 and TRBJ2-1; TRBD1 agrees at 9 bases. The CDR3 spans 11 residues. V lost 4 bases and J lost 16; bases outside the gene matches: 5. CDR1 SGHTA and CDR2 FQGTGA come from the germline V gene. The CDR3 spells CASSSRDRVFF. The CDR3 DNA is TGTGCCAGCAGCTCCCGGGACAGGGTTTTCTTC.